Below, 17 T cell receptor beta chains from the same sample are listed, as sequenced in a study of T-cell memory formation after mild COVID-19. TCRdb recomputed calls from the 5' RACE reads with MiXCR, one row per CDR3 protein. The sample has over 300,000 distinct CDR3 sequences; 20% to 25% are singletons. What was sequenced was PBMCs or a T cell subset sorted from them (not recorded which). Receptors originate from a man aged 18 to 30 who had mild COVID-19 (a few samples of this study predate the infection). Cell type and time point are not known.

This clonotype was detected ten times or more. The chain recombines TRBV11-2 with TRBJ2-4; D not resolved. The length of the CDR3 is 17 residues. Trimming pared 4 bases from V and 11 bases from J, leaving 27 bases between. Germline-derived CDR1 and CDR2 are SGHAT and FQNNGV. CDR3 in amino acids: CASSSSKRARLEWFQYF. The CDR3 DNA reads as TGTGCCAGCAGCTCCTCAAAACGAGCTCGCCTGGAGTGGTTTCAGTACTTC.

This chain links TRBV2 with TRBJ2-2, with TRBD2 matching 7 bases. Germline V lookup: CDR1 SNHLY, CDR2 FYNNEI. The junction had 9 bases not matched to a gene; V was cut back by 10 bases and J by 4 bases. The CDR3 extends over 14 amino acids. For the CDR3, the DNA is TGTGCCACACCCGCCCGCGGGGGCACCGGGGAGCTGTTTTTT. This gives the protein CATPARGGTGELFF.

The gene calls are TRBV12-3 or TRBV12-4 and TRBJ2-5, with 10 nucleotides matching TRBD1. CDR3 size: 13 residues. The V gene end was trimmed by 5 bases and the J gene end by 11 bases; junction bases not matched to a gene: 8. CDR3 residues: CASSRTGGKVQYF. The CDR3 region has the DNA TGTGCCAGCAGTCGGACAGGGGGTAAAGTTCAGTACTTC.

This clonotype was recorded a few times. This chain links TRBV7-9 with TRBJ1-5; D is undetermined. This CDR3 is 12 amino acids long. Deletions cut 2 bases from V and 7 bases from J, with 6 bases between. Germline CDR1 and CDR2: SEHNR and FQNEAQ (reference sequence). CDR3 sequence (DNA): TGTGCCAGCAGCTTAACCGGGCAGCCCCAGCATTTT. It specifies CASSLTGQPQHF. The whole variable domain, filled in from reference TRBV7-9 and TRBJ1-5, reads DTGVSQNPRHKITKRGQNVTFRCDPISEHNRLYWYRQTLGQGPEFLTYFQNEAQLEKSRLLSDRFSAERPKGSFSTLEIQRTEQGDSAMYLCASSLTGQPQHFGDGTRLSIL.

This clonotype has a handful of counts. The chain links TRBV4-2 to TRBJ1-1, with a possible D match to TRBD1 (6 bases). CDR3 length: 15 residues. Germline V CDR1 and CDR2: LGHNA, YNFKEQ. Trimming took off 2 bases at V and 1 base at J, with 11 bases between the two ends. CDR3 loop: CASSQLLRGNTEAFF. CDR3 nucleotides: TGTGCCAGCAGCCAACTACTCAGGGGGAACACTGAAGCTTTCTTT.

The chain employs TRBV19 and TRBJ1-1; no firm D call. This CDR3 spans 13 amino acids. Per the germline V gene, CDR1 is LNHDA and CDR2 is SQIVND (reference sequence). V gave up 3 bases and J gave up 1 base, with 6 bases separating them. The chain's CDR3 is CASSITANTEAFF. In DNA form, the CDR3 reads TGTGCCAGTAGTATCACGGCGAACACTGAAGCTTTCTTT.

The chain carries TRBV24-1 and TRBJ2-3; weak D call: TRBD2 (6 bases). Trimming removed 8 bases from V and 0 bases from J, with 11 bases in between. The germline CDR1 and CDR2 sequences are KGHDR and SFDVKD. The CDR3 covers 14 residues. The CDR3 DNA follows: TGTGCCACCACGGGAGAACTAAGCACAGATACGCAGTATTTT. Encoded protein: CATTGELSTDTQYF.

The table lists this clonotype with a few counts. The chain employs TRBV5-1 and TRBJ1-1, with unresolved D. Deletions cut 4 bases from V and 1 base from J, with 8 bases between. This CDR3 spans 13 amino acids. Germline assignment: CDR1 SGHRS and CDR2 YFSETQ. The CDR3 sequence: CASSHGRNTEAFF. The CDR3 DNA sequence: TGCGCCAGCAGCCACGGACGGAACACTGAAGCTTTCTTT.

This clonotype was seen a few times. The chain combines TRBV5-4 with TRBJ2-3, with TRBD2 identical over 10 bases. Trimming removed 6 bases from V and 6 bases from J; junction bases left unmatched: 16. The V gene's germline CDR1 is SGHNT and CDR2 YYREEE (reference sequence). The CDR3 contains 17 residues. Written as DNA, the CDR3 is TGTGCCAGCACCGACGGCGGGAGGCTAGCGGGGGTGGATACGCAGTATTTT. It translates to CASTDGGRLAGVDTQYF.

The genes are TRBV20-1 and TRBJ1-1; the match to TRBD1 covers 7 bases. Trimming at V came to 5 bases and at J to 4 bases, leaving 7 bases not matched to a gene. This CDR3 has 13 amino acids. CDR1 DFQATT and CDR2 SNEGSKA come from the germline V gene (reference sequence). The CDR3 spells CSAGTTGLTEAFF. CDR3 coding DNA: TGCAGTGCTGGAACGACAGGGCTCACTGAAGCTTTCTTT.

The chain links TRBV5-5 to TRBJ1-2; no definite D call. Trimming took off 7 bases at V and 4 bases at J, with 17 bases between the two ends. CDR1 and CDR2 (germline): SGHKS, YYEKEE (reference sequence). This CDR3 is 14 amino acids long. CDR3: CASAESEGGYGYTF. As DNA, the CDR3 is TGTGCCAGCGCCGAAAGTGAGGGAGGCTATGGCTACACCTTC.

CDR3 DNA sequence: TGTGCCAGCAGCCGGGTAGTCACCCGTCGCACAGATACGCAGTATTTT. Translation gives CASSRVVTRRTDTQYF. This chain joins TRBV6-2 or TRBV6-3 and TRBJ2-3; D unclear. The CDR3 runs to 16 residues. V shed 6 bases and J shed 1 base, with 17 bases lying between them. Germline V gene lookup returns CDR1 MNHEY and CDR2 SVGEGT.

This clonotype was seen more than once but under ten times. The chain has TRBV5-1 and TRBJ1-4; D gene ambiguous. Germline V gene data show CDR1 as SGHRS and CDR2 as YFSETQ. V lost 5 bases and J lost 0, with 14 bases in between. The CDR3 has 16 amino acids. The CDR3: CASSPGLSATNEKLFF. CDR3 nucleotides: TGCGCCAGCAGTCCGGGATTGAGTGCAACTAATGAAAAACTGTTTTTT. The whole variable domain, remainder taken from reference TRBV5-1 and TRBJ1-4, is KAGVTQTPRYLIKTRGQQVTLSCSPISGHRSVSWYQQTPGQGLQFLFEYFSETQRNKGNFPGRFSGRQFSNSRSEMNVSTLELGDSALYLCASSPGLSATNEKLFFGSGTQLSVL.

This clonotype was seen more than once but under ten times. The chain links TRBV19 to TRBJ1-2, with TRBD1 as a possible D gene (5 bases). The germline V gene has CDR1 LNHDA and CDR2 SQIVND (reference sequence). This CDR3 has 17 amino acids. V gave up 9 bases and J gave up 8 bases, with 31 bases separating them. The CDR3 coding sequence is TGTGCCAGCCTGGGGCCCGAGGTGGGGGATCGCGTATCGGGCTACACCTTC. It is translated as CASLGPEVGDRVSGYTF.

In this sample, this clonotype turned up once. This rearrangement joins TRBV9 to TRBJ2-5, with 9 bases that match TRBD2. Per the germline V gene, CDR1 is SGDLS and CDR2 is YYNGEE. The CDR3 has 16 amino acids. V lost 2 bases to trimming and J lost 4 bases; unmatched junction nucleotides: 9. In nucleotides, the CDR3 is TGTGCCAGCAGCGTCCGGCGGGGGGGTCTCGGAGAGACCCAGTACTTC. Protein product: CASSVRRGGLGETQYF.

This clonotype occurred many times. The rearrangement uses TRBV20-1 and TRBJ1-1, with D unresolved. Trimming left V 0 bases short and J 0 bases short, with 14 bases between. Germline values: CDR1 DFQATT, CDR2 SNEGSKA (reference sequence). The CDR3 contains 16 residues. The CDR3 sequence is CSARDTLWAMNTEAFF. The CDR3 DNA follows: TGCAGTGCTAGAGATACGTTGTGGGCAATGAACACTGAAGCTTTCTTT.

V and J are TRBV9 and TRBJ2-3, with 9 nucleotides matching TRBD2. V lost 0 bases and J lost 3; bases outside the gene matches: 2. The CDR3 totals 15 residues. Germline assignment: CDR1 SGDLS and CDR2 YYNGEE. The CDR3 DNA sequence: TGTGCCAGCAGCGTAGGCGGGGGGGCTACAGATACGCAGTATTTT. Translation gives CASSVGGGATDTQYF.